These 21 T cell receptor beta chains originate from one sample sequenced in a study of cytomegalovirus exposure and HLA in healthy donors. PCR used 60 Vbeta primers and 13 Jbeta primers. Using immunoSEQ multiplex PCR, the repertoire was profiled, and TCRdb retains in-frame clones only, with some absent. The sample has roughly 120,000 clones, 81% seen once. The sequenced sample consisted of PBMCs. The receptors come from a woman aged 40 to 49 in good health and CMV-seronegative.

V usage is TRBV5-4 and J usage is TRBJ2-5, with 7 bases lining up with TRBD2. The last part of the DNA fits TRBJ2-7 better; the J call may be wrong. The CDR3 totals 14 residues. From germline, CDR1 is SGHNT and CDR2 YYREEE (reference sequence). The CDR3 DNA follows: TGTGCCACCAAACCCGGGGGGTCAGCCTACGAGCAGTACTTC. Translated, it gives CATKPGGSAYEQYF.

This clone was seen a handful of times. This CDR3 reads CASSETGTSGFYEQFF. DNA for the CDR3: TGTGCCAGCAGTGAGACCGGGACTAGCGGGTTCTATGAGCAGTTCTTC. V is TRBV6-4 and J is TRBJ2-1; TRBD2 aligns across 12 bases. The CDR3 loop spans 16 amino acids. CDR1 is MRHNA and CDR2 is SNTAGT in the germline V gene. The V gene end was trimmed by 3 bases and the J gene end by 8 bases; junction bases not matched to a gene: 8.

V usage is TRBV6-5 and J usage is TRBJ1-3; D possibly corresponds to TRBD1 (6 bases). In germline, CDR1 is MNHEY, CDR2 SVGAGI. This CDR3 has 15 amino acids. V was trimmed by 5 bases and J by 2 bases, leaving 13 bases between them. The CDR3 loop is CASSRGQKAGNTIYF. The CDR3 DNA reads as TGTGCCAGCAGTCGAGGACAGAAAGCTGGAAACACCATATATTTT.

The chain joins TRBV19 to TRBJ1-2; D may be TRBD1 (5 bases). CDR1 is LNHDA, CDR2 SQIVND, per germline (reference sequence). The CDR3 loop spans 12 amino acids. Trimming removed 7 bases from V and 8 bases from J, with 14 bases in between. CDR3 loop: CASNQGTEGYTF. The CDR3, as DNA: TGTGCCAGTAACCAGGGAACGGAGGGCTACACCTTC.

The chain recombines TRBV28 with TRBJ2-5, with TRBD1 as a possible D gene (5 bases). There are 16 residues in the CDR3. The V gene lost 5 bases and the J gene lost 7 bases, with 23 bases spanning the gap. Germline-derived CDR1 and CDR2 are MDHEN and SYDVKM. The CDR3 DNA reads as TGTGCCAGCAGTCCCCAGGGTCGATCGTTTAGTGCGACCCAGTACTTC. Translation: CASSPQGRSFSATQYF.

The rearrangement joins TRBV19 to TRBJ1-1; 9 positions agree with TRBD1. Trimming at V came to 0 bases and at J to 8 bases, leaving 4 bases not matched to a gene. The V gene's germline CDR1 is LNHDA and CDR2 SQIVND (reference sequence). This CDR3 is built from 14 residues. The CDR3 nucleotides are TGTGCCAGTAGTATAGATCTAGGGACAGGGGAAGCTTTCTTT. This sequence encodes CASSIDLGTGEAFF.

The chain uses TRBV30 and TRBJ1-2, with 9 positions matching TRBD1. Trimming at V came to 4 bases and at J to 7 bases, leaving 7 bases not matched to a gene. This CDR3 has 13 amino acids. The germline V gene encodes CDR1 GTSNPN and CDR2 SVGIG (reference sequence). In DNA form, the CDR3 reads TGTGCCTGGACCTCGGACAGGGGCGGTGGCTACACCTTC. Amino acids: CAWTSDRGGGYTF.

This clone came up a few times. The J gene is TRBJ2-6, the V gene TRBV9; 7 nucleotides agree with TRBD1. This CDR3 comprises 19 residues. Trimming at V came to 4 bases and at J to 3 bases, leaving 16 bases not matched to a gene. Germline loops: CDR1 SGDLS, CDR2 YYNGEE. The CDR3 sequence: CASSPPRDRGRYGANVLTF. DNA of the CDR3: TGTGCCAGCAGCCCTCCCCGGGACAGAGGAAGGTATGGGGCCAACGTCCTGACTTTC.

The rearrangement uses TRBV30 and TRBJ2-7, with TRBD2 matching 9 bases. CDR1 and CDR2 (germline): GTSNPN, SVGIG (reference sequence). The CDR3 sequence is 14 residues long. V was clipped by 4 bases and J by 5 bases; unmatched bases: 9. The CDR3 reads CAWTSGGPLHEQYF. DNA of the CDR3: TGTGCCTGGACGAGCGGGGGGCCTTTACACGAGCAGTACTTC.

This clone was seen once. The V and J genes are TRBV5-1 and TRBJ1-2; the match to TRBD1 covers 11 bases. The junction had 8 bases not matched to a gene; V was cut back by 4 bases and J by 6 bases. Germline CDR1 SGHRS, CDR2 YFSETQ. The CDR3 runs 15 residues. The CDR3 nucleotides read TGCGCCAGCAGCATTGGGACAGGGGGAGGGGATGGCTACACCTTC. Amino acids: CASSIGTGGGDGYTF. The complete variable domain, with remaining parts taken from reference TRBV5-1 and TRBJ1-2, reads KAGVTQTPRYLIKTRGQQVTLSCSPISGHRSVSWYQQTPGQGLQFLFEYFSETQRNKGNFPGRFSGRQFSNSRSEMNVSTLELGDSALYLCASSIGTGGGDGYTFGSGTRLTVV.

The gene calls are TRBV28 and TRBJ2-5; TRBD2 aligns across 9 bases. Per germline, CDR1 MDHEN and CDR2 SYDVKM. The CDR3 is 17 residues long. V shed 0 bases and J 7 bases; nucleotides not matched to a gene: 12. This CDR3 is CASSLWSGSGGRRTQYF. The CDR3 nucleotides are TGTGCCAGCAGTTTATGGAGCGGGAGCGGGGGGAGGCGGACCCAGTACTTC.

This clone was counted between two and nine times. CDR3 in DNA: TGTGCCAGCAGCCAAGCGGGGAGGTCAGGGAGGGACATTCAGTACTTC. Translation gives CASSQAGRSGRDIQYF. This chain uses TRBV4-2 with TRBJ2-4, with 7 bases lining up with TRBD2. V dropped 1 base and J dropped 8; count of bases not matched to a gene: 11. CDR1 and CDR2 (germline): LGHNA, YNFKEQ. The CDR3 covers 16 residues.

The genes are TRBV7-9 and TRBJ2-1; 9 bases match TRBD1. In germline, CDR1 is SEHNR, CDR2 FQNEAQ (reference sequence). V was pared by 3 bases and J by 8 bases, with 8 bases of the junction left unmatched. The CDR3 totals 15 residues. The CDR3 region has the DNA TGTGCCAGCAGCTTGGGTGACAGGGGGATCGATGAGCAGTTCTTC. Translating it yields CASSLGDRGIDEQFF.

The rearrangement uses TRBV15 and TRBJ2-1, with 7 bases lining up with TRBD2. CDR1 and CDR2 (germline): LNHNV, YYDKDF (reference sequence). Trimming cost V 1 base and J 5 bases; bases outside gene matches: 11. The CDR3 is 17 residues long. CDR3: CATSRVRDYLTNNEQFF. In DNA form, the CDR3 reads TGTGCCACCAGCAGAGTCCGGGACTACCTTACTAACAATGAGCAGTTCTTC.

The chain uses TRBV11-1 and TRBJ2-1; D is undetermined. Trimming took 2 bases from V and 2 from J, leaving 10 bases between them. Looked up from germline, CDR1 is SGHAT and CDR2 is FQDESV (reference sequence). This CDR3 spans 15 amino acids. CDR3 loop: CASSLSARTYNEQFF. The CDR3 coding sequence is TGTGCCAGCAGCTTAAGTGCCAGGACCTACAATGAGCAGTTCTTC.

The CDR3 region is CATSRDLASAVSGANVLTF. The CDR3 nucleotides read TGTGCCACCAGCAGAGATCTGGCCAGCGCGGTTTCTGGGGCCAACGTCCTGACTTTC. The gene calls are TRBV15 and TRBJ2-6; no firm D call. There are 19 residues in the CDR3. The germline V gene encodes CDR1 LNHNV and CDR2 YYDKDF (reference sequence). With 0 bases removed from V and 1 base from J, the gap between germline ends came to 16 bases.

This clone was detected a few times. The chain joins TRBV5-1 to TRBJ2-7, with TRBD1 matching over 7 bases. Germline CDR1 SGHRS, CDR2 YFSETQ. The CDR3 covers 14 residues. With 7 bases clipped from V and 3 bases from J, the junction kept 10 bases outside the gene matches. The CDR3 reads CASRPWDSIYEQYF. The CDR3 bases are TGCGCCAGCCGCCCCTGGGACAGCATCTACGAGCAGTACTTC.

Details on this clone: At one of its ends the junction is not consistent with the germline gene, which may arise from a read error. This chain connects TRBV7-9 to TRBJ2-1; possibly TRBD1 or TRBD2 for D (6 bases each). The CDR3 totals 12 residues. In germline, CDR1 is SEHNR, CDR2 FQNEAQ (reference sequence). CDR3 protein: CSSSRGGNEQFF. CDR3 nucleotide sequence: TGTTCCAGCAGCAGGGGAGGCAATGAGCAGTTCTTC.

The rearrangement links TRBV4-2 to TRBJ2-1, with D uncertain. Trimming cost V 0 bases and J 6 bases, with 12 bases left between them. Looked up from germline, CDR1 is LGHNA and CDR2 is YNFKEQ. The CDR3 is 15 amino acids. Written as DNA, the CDR3 is TGTGCCAGCAGCCAAGATCGATTATGCGGCAATGAGCAGTTCTTC. This translates into CASSQDRLCGNEQFF.

The chain links TRBV5-1 to TRBJ2-1; TRBD2 is a possible D gene (7 bases). Germline CDR1 and CDR2: SGHRS and YFSETQ. The length of the CDR3 is 15 residues. Trimming cost V 0 bases and J 9 bases, with 16 bases left between them. The CDR3 reads CASSLAPSGGGEQFF. Here the CDR3 DNA reads TGCGCCAGCAGCTTGGCCCCTAGCGGAGGGGGTGAGCAGTTCTTC.

The chain links TRBV7-9 to TRBJ2-1; tentatively, D is TRBD1 (5 bases). V was clipped by 5 bases and J by 6 bases, with 14 bases between them. Germline CDR1 is SEHNR and CDR2 is FQNEAQ (reference sequence). CDR3 length: 14 amino acids. The CDR3 protein is CASSQGEAFNEQFF. The CDR3 nucleotides read TGTGCCAGCAGCCAGGGCGAGGCCTTCAATGAGCAGTTCTTC. Full variable domain (rest looked up from reference TRBV7-9 and TRBJ2-1): DTGVSQNPRHKITKRGQNVTFRCDPISEHNRLYWYRQTLGQGPEFLTYFQNEAQLEKSRLLSDRFSAERPKGSFSTLEIQRTEQGDSAMYLCASSQGEAFNEQFFGPGTRLTVL.